Listed below are T cell receptor beta chains from one sample, sequenced in a study of blood T cell repertoires in COVID-19. Method: immunoSEQ multiplex PCR; TCRdb's copy keeps in-frame clones and lacks some. The table shows roughly 68,000 clones, with 75% to 90% occurring only once. The sample was peripheral blood. The source is a woman in her forties or fifties with active COVID-19. The CDR3 runs from the conserved cysteine through the conserved F or W. A D gene is named only where the DNA matches it firmly. Expanded clones are given a class, and other clones once, few, many or no size at all.

TRBJ2-7,TRBD2,TRBV6-2/TRBV6-3,NA,TGTGCCAGCAGTTATACTAGCGGAATCACCTACGAGCAGTACTTC,CASSYTSGITYEQYF
TRBJ2-1,NA,TRBV5-5,NA,TGTGCCAGCAGCTTGGCGAGCCCGCGGCAATCCTACAATGAGCAGTTCTTC,CASSLASPRQSYNEQFF
TRBJ1-3,NA,TRBV3-1/TRBV3-2,NA,TGTGCCAGCAGCCACTTCTCTGGAAACACCATATATTTT,CASSHFSGNTIYF
TRBJ2-7,NA,TRBV9,NA,TGTGCCAGCAGCGTAGGGCAGGGGCTGGACGAGCAGTACTTC,CASSVGQGLDEQYF
TRBJ1-5,NA,TRBV12-3/TRBV12-4,NA,TGTGCCAGCAGTTACACAGTCAATCAGCCCCAGCATTTT,CASSYTVNQPQHF
TRBJ1-1,NA,TRBV30,few,TGTGCCTGGAGGCACCTCGACAGAGGGAACACTGAAGCTTTCTTT,CAWRHLDRGNTEAFF
TRBJ2-7,NA,TRBV5-1,NA,TGCGCCAGCAGCCGCATTTCGGGTTCCTACGAGCAGTACTTC,CASSRISGSYEQYF
TRBJ2-3,NA,TRBV5-1,NA,TGCGCCAGCAGCTTTACTGATACGCAGTATTTT,CASSFTDTQYF
TRBJ1-1,NA,TRBV6-5,once,TGTGCCAGCAGTTACTCGATGGGGGCGCGAGAAGCTTTCTTT,CASSYSMGAREAFF
TRBJ1-5,NA,TRBV12-3/TRBV12-4,few,TGTGCCAGCTCTCAGGGTGTCCCCTGGCCCCAGCATTTT,CASSQGVPWPQHF
TRBJ2-3,TRBD1,TRBV11-3,few,TGTGCCAGCAGCCGAGGGACAGGGGGCACAGATACGCAGTATTTT,CASSRGTGGTDTQYF
TRBJ1-2,TRBD1,TRBV29-1,NA,TGCAGCGTCGTCGACAGGGGGATAGTAGATGGCTACACCTTC,CSVVDRGIVDGYTF
TRBJ2-1,TRBD2,TRBV6-2/TRBV6-3,NA,TGTGCCAGCAGTCTCGCTAGCGGCTACAATGAGCAGTTCTTC,CASSLASGYNEQFF
TRBJ2-5,NA,TRBV7-9,NA,TGTGCCAGTGACAGGCTCCAAGAGACCCAGTACTTC,CASDRLQETQYF
TRBJ2-2,NA,TRBV7-8,NA,TGTGCCAGCAGCTCGGACAGTCCCGGGGAGCTGTTTTTT,CASSSDSPGELFF
TRBJ2-1,NA,TRBV7-9,NA,TGTGCCAGCAGCTCCTCGGGTAGCGGCAATGAGCAGTTCTTC,CASSSSGSGNEQFF
TRBJ1-2,NA,TRBV2,NA,TGTGCCAGCAGCGTTACAGGGAACTATGGCTACACCTTC,CASSVTGNYGYTF
TRBJ2-3,TRBD2,TRBV3-1/TRBV3-2,NA,TGTGCCAGCAGCCAGTGGACTAGCGGGAGGGCCCCAGATACGCAGTATTTT,CASSQWTSGRAPDTQYF
TRBJ2-7,TRBD1,TRBV5-1,NA,TGCGCCAGCAGCACTGGGACAGCCTCCTACGAGCAGTACTTC,CASSTGTASYEQYF
TRBJ2-7,TRBD1,TRBV10-1,few,TGCGCCAGCGGCTTCCGGGACAGGGGGTTCTACGAGCAGTACTTC,CASGFRDRGFYEQYF
TRBJ2-3,NA,TRBV20-1,NA,TGCAGCCTTCCGCGGAGTTATACGCAGTATTTT,CSLPRSYTQYF
TRBJ1-1,TRBD1,TRBV6-1,NA,TGTGCCAGCAGTGAACCAGGGGGCAACACTGAAGCTTTCTTT,CASSEPGGNTEAFF
TRBJ2-7,NA,TRBV5-5,NA,TGTGCCAGCAGCCCTGGGGGCGAGGAGCAGTACTTC,CASSPGGEEQYF
TRBJ2-7,TRBD1,TRBV7-2,NA,TGTGCCAGCAGCTTAAACGGACAGGGTCCCTACGAGCAGTACTTC,CASSLNGQGPYEQYF
TRBJ2-5,TRBD1,TRBV5-1,NA,TGCGCCAGCAGCCTGGACAGGGGCGAGGAGACCCAGTACTTC,CASSLDRGEETQYF
TRBJ2-2,NA,TRBV4-1,NA,TGCGCCAGCAGCCAGACGGCTAGCGAGAACACCGGGGAGCTGTTTTTT,CASSQTASENTGELFF
TRBJ2-1,NA,TRBV20-1,NA,TGCAGTGCTAGTATCGCGGTAACAGGGTATGAGCAGTTCTTC,CSASIAVTGYEQFF
TRBJ2-3,TRBD2,TRBV11-2,NA,TGTGCCAGCAGTTTAGCGGGAGATTACGTAGATACGCAGTATTTT,CASSLAGDYVDTQYF
TRBJ2-2,NA,TRBV7-8,NA,TGTGCCAGCAGCCCGGACAGTTACACCGGGGAGCTGTTTTTT,CASSPDSYTGELFF
TRBJ1-1,TRBD1,TRBV18,NA,TGTGCCAGCTCACCCGGGACAGGGGTGAACACTGAAGCTTTCTTT,CASSPGTGVNTEAFF
TRBJ1-1,TRBD1,TRBV11-2,once,TGTGCCAGCAGCTTAGGACAGGGGAGCACTGAAGCTTTCTTT,CASSLGQGSTEAFF
TRBJ2-1,TRBD2,TRBV2,NA,TGTGCCAGCAGGGCTAGCGGGAGTGGAGCCGGCAATGAGCAGTTCTTC,CASRASGSGAGNEQFF
TRBJ2-1,NA,TRBV5-1,NA,TGCGCCAGCAGCAGCGACAGACACAATGAGCAGTTCTTC,CASSSDRHNEQFF
TRBJ2-3,TRBD2,TRBV7-3,NA,TGTGCCAGCAGCTTGACTAGCGGGACCACAGATACGCAGTATTTT,CASSLTSGTTDTQYF
TRBJ1-2,NA,TRBV27,few,TGTGCCAGCAGTTTATCCAGAAACTATGGCTACACCTTC,CASSLSRNYGYTF
TRBJ2-1,TRBD2,TRBV28,once,TGTGCCAGCAGGTCCGGGACTAGCGAAAATGAGCAGTTCTTC,CASRSGTSENEQFF
TRBJ2-2,TRBD2,TRBV28,NA,TGTGCCAGCAGCCGAAGCGGGAGTGGGACCGGGGAGCTGTTTTTT,CASSRSGSGTGELFF
TRBJ1-3,NA,TRBV12-3/TRBV12-4,NA,TGTGCCAGCGTACAAACTGGAAACACCATATATTTT,CASVQTGNTIYF
TRBJ1-2,NA,TRBV4-1,NA,TGCGCCAGCAGCCAGGTATGGCAGGGGAGTCGCTACACCTTC,CASSQVWQGSRYTF
TRBJ1-4,NA,TRBV13,NA,TGTGCCAGCAGCTCGGGACTCAATAATGAAAAACTGTTTTTT,CASSSGLNNEKLFF
TRBJ2-1,TRBD1,TRBV6-6,few,TGTGCCAGCACTAGGGGACAGGGGGCAACCTACAATGAGCAGTTCTTC,CASTRGQGATYNEQFF
TRBJ2-7,TRBD2,TRBV11-2,NA,TGTGCCAGCAGTTATGGACTAGCGACATACTACGAGCAGTACTTC,CASSYGLATYYEQYF
TRBJ2-5,TRBD2,TRBV10-3,NA,TGTGCCATCAGTGTAGGGGCTAGCGGCACCCAAGAGACCCAGTACTTC,CAISVGASGTQETQYF